The T cell receptor (beta chain) under discussion was sequenced for a study of blood T cell repertoires in COVID-19. The wider study: PBMCs, B-cell-depleted T cells, or T cells were the source of the cDNA or gDNA that made up the material.

The CDR3 sequence is 13 residues long. Germline assignment: CDR1 GTSNPN and CDR2 SVGIG (reference sequence). The ends were cut back, 2 bases at V and 7 bases at J, with 14 bases in the middle. TCRdb's copy holds only in-frame clones and misses some; the assay was immunoSEQ multiplex PCR. The sample yields under 250,000 clones, 84% seen once. This rearrangement joins TRBV30 to TRBJ1-2, with TRBD1 as a possible D gene (5 bases). The source material was peripheral blood. The sequence was collected from a woman between 35 and 50 years old who had recovered from COVID-19. In DNA, the CDR3 is TGTGCCTGGAGTTCTGGATCGGGGGTTGGCTACACCTTC. It is translated as CAWSSGSGVGYTF.